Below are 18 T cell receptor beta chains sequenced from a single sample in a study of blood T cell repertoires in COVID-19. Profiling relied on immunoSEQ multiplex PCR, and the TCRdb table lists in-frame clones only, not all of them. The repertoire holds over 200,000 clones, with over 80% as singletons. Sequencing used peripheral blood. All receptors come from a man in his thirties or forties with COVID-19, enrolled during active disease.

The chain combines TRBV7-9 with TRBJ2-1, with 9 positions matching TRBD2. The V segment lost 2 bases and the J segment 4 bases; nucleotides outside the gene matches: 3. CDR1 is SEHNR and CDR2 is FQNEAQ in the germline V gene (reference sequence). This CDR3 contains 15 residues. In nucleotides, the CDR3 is TGTGCCAGCAGCTTACGGCTAGCGGGGTACAATGAGCAGTTCTTC. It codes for CASSLRLAGYNEQFF.

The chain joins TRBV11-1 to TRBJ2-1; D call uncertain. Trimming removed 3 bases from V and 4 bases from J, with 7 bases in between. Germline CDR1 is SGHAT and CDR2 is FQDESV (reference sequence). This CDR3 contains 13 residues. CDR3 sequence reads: CASSLGLYNEQFF. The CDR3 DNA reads TGTGCCAGCAGCTTGGGCCTTTACAATGAGCAGTTCTTC.

CDR3 sequence reads: CASRDTTGELFF. The CDR3 coding sequence is TGTGCCAGCAGGGACACCACCGGGGAGCTGTTTTTT. V and J are TRBV7-6 and TRBJ2-2, with D possibly matching TRBD1 (5 bases). CDR1 and CDR2 from the germline V gene are SGHVS and FNYEAQ. The CDR3 covers 12 residues. Trimming stripped 6 bases from V and 4 bases from J, with 6 bases between.

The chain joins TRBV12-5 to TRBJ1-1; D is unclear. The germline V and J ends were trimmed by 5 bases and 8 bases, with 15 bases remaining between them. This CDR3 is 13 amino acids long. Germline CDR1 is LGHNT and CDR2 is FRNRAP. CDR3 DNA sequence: TGTGCTAGTGGTCCCCTTGACCCCGGGGAAGCTTTCTTT. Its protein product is CASGPLDPGEAFF.

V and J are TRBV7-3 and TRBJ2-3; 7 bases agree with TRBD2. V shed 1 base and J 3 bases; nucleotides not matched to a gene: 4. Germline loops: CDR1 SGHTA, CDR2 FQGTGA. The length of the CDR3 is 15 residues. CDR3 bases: TGTGCCAGCAGCTTAATCGGGACTAAGACAGATACGCAGTATTTT. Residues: CASSLIGTKTDTQYF.

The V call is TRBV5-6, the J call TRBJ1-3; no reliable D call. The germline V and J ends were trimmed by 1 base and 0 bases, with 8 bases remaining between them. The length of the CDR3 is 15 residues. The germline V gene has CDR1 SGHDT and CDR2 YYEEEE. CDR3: CASSLSRFSGNTIYF. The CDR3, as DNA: TGTGCCAGCAGCTTGTCCCGGTTCTCTGGAAACACCATATATTTT.

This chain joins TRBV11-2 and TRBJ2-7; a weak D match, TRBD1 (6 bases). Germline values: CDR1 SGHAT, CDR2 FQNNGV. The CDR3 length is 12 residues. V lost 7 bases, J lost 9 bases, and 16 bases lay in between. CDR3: CASTGQGLGQYF. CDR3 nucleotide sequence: TGTGCCAGCACCGGGCAGGGGTTGGGGCAGTACTTC.

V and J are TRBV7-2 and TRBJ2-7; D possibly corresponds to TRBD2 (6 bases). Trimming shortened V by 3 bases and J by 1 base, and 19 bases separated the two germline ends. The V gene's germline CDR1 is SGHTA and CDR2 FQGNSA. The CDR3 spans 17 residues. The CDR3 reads CASSFVSGGYNSYEQYF. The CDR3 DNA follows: TGTGCCAGCAGCTTCGTATCTGGGGGGTATAATTCCTACGAGCAGTACTTC. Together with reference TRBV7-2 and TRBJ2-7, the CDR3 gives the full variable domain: GAGVSQSPSNKVTEKGKDVELRCDPISGHTALYWYRQSLGQGLEFLIYFQGNSAPDKSGLPSDRFSAERTGGSVSTLTIQRTQQEDSAVYLCASSFVSGGYNSYEQYFGPGTRLTVT.

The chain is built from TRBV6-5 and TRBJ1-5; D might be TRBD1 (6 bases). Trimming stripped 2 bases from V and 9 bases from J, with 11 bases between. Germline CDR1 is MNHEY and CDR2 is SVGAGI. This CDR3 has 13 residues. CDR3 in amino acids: CASSYGTGWPQHF. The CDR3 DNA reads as TGTGCCAGCAGTTACGGTACAGGGTGGCCCCAGCATTTT.

The CDR3 loop reads CASSLVGGRSYNSPLHF. CDR3 in DNA: TGTGCCAGCAGCTTAGTCGGGGGGCGATCCTATAATTCACCCCTCCACTTT. This chain joins TRBV7-2 and TRBJ1-6; TRBD1 is a possible D gene (6 bases). In germline, CDR1 is SGHTA, CDR2 FQGNSA. The CDR3 sequence is 17 residues long. Trimming removed 1 base at V and 1 base at J, with 11 bases between.

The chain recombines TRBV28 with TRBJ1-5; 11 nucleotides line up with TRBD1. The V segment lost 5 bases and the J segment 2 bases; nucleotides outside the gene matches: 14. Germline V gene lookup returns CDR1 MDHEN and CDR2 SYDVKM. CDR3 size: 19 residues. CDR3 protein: CASSRPGTGGFGGNQPQHF. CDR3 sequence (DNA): TGTGCCAGCAGTAGGCCCGGGACAGGGGGTTTTGGTGGCAATCAGCCCCAGCATTTT.

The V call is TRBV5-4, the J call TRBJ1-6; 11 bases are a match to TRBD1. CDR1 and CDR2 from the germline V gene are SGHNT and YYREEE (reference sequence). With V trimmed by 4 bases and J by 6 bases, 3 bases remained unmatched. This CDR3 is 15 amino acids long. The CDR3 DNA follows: TGTGCCAGCAGCCAAGGACAGGGGGCTAATTCACCCCTCCACTTT. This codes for CASSQGQGANSPLHF.

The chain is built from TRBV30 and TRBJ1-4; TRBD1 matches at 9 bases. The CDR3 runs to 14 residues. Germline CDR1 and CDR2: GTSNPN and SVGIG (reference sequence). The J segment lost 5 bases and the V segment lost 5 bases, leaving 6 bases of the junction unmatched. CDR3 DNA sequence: TGTGCCTGGGAGAGGGGACAGGGAAATGAAAAACTGTTTTTT. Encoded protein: CAWERGQGNEKLFF.

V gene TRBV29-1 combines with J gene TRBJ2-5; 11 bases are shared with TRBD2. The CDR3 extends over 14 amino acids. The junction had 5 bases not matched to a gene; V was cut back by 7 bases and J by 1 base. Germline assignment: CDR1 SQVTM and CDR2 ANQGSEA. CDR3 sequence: CSAGTSGFQETQYF. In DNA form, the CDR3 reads TGCAGCGCCGGGACTAGCGGATTCCAAGAGACCCAGTACTTC. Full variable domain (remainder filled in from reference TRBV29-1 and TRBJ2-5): SAVISQKPSRDICQRGTSLTIQCQVDSQVTMMFWYRQQPGQSLTLIATANQGSEATYESGFVIDKFPISRPNLTFSTLTVSNMSPEDSSIYLCSAGTSGFQETQYFGPGTRLLVL.

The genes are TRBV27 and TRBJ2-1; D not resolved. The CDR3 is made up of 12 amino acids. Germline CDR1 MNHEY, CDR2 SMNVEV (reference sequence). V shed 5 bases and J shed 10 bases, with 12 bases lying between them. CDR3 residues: CASSPPQAEQFF. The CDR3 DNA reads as TGTGCCAGCAGTCCCCCCCAAGCGGAGCAGTTCTTC.

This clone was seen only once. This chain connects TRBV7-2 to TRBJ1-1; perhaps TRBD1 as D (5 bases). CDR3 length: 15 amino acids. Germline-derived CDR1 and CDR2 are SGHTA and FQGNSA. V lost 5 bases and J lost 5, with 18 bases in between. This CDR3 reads CASSPRGGVKTEAFF. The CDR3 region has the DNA TGTGCCAGCAGCCCCCGGGGGGGGGTTAAGACTGAAGCTTTCTTT.

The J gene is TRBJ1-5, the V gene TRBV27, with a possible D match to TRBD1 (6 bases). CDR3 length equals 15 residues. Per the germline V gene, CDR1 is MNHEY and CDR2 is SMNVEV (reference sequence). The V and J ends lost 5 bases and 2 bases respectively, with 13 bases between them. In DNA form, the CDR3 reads TGTGCCAGCAGTCAACAGGGTGGGGGCAATCAGCCCCAGCATTTT. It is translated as CASSQQGGGNQPQHF.

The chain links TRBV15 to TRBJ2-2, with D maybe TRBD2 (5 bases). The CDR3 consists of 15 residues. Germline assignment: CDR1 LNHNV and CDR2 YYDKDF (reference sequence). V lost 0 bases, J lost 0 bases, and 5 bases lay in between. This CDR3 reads CATSREEANTGELFF. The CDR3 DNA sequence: TGTGCCACCAGCAGAGAGGAGGCGAACACCGGGGAGCTGTTTTTT.